These 4 T cell receptor beta chains originate from one sample sequenced in a study of T-cell reconstitution after alpha-beta-depleted transplantation in children. The authors prepared the TCRbeta library with unique molecular identifiers. Each CDR3 protein is one row after TCRdb ran MiXCR on the PCR reads. Of about 27,000 distinct CDR3 sequences listed, around 6.3% are singletons. The sequences come from PBMCs, mostly from graft donor cells, collected 180 days after TCRalphabeta/CD19-depleted stem cell transplant. These receptors were obtained from a male patient under 18 who had a stem cell transplant for acute myeloid leukemia, so the T cells may come from the graft donor.

This clonotype came up many times. The chain recombines TRBV27 with TRBJ1-1; D unresolved. In germline, CDR1 is MNHEY, CDR2 SMNVEV (reference sequence). Trimming left V 3 bases short and J 6 bases short, with 5 bases between. The CDR3 totals 11 residues. The CDR3, as DNA: TGTGCCAGCAGTTTTGGGCCTGAAGCTTTCTTT. Translating gives CASSFGPEAFF.

This clonotype was counted many times. The chain joins TRBV12-3 or TRBV12-4 to TRBJ1-1; D gene ambiguous. This CDR3 has 13 amino acids. V was clipped by 3 bases and J by 4 bases, with 9 bases between them. CDR3 region: CASSFLWGTEAFF. The CDR3 DNA reads as TGTGCCAGCAGTTTCCTTTGGGGCACTGAAGCTTTCTTT.

There are many counts of this clonotype. The chain has TRBV27 and TRBJ2-3; 8 positions match TRBD2. The V segment lost 7 bases and the J segment 4 bases; nucleotides outside the gene matches: 7. This CDR3 has 14 amino acids. Germline V lookup: CDR1 MNHEY, CDR2 SMNVEV (reference sequence). CDR3 DNA: TGTGCCAGCACCCTCCGGACTAGCTCAGATACGCAGTATTTT. Protein: CASTLRTSSDTQYF.

This clonotype was counted at least ten times. The CDR3 DNA reads as TGTGCCAGCAGCGACAACCTACGCCGGGACAGGGACGCAGATACGCAGTATTTT. Translation gives CASSDNLRRDRDADTQYF. V gene TRBV28 combines with J gene TRBJ2-3; TRBD1 matches 9 bases. CDR1 is MDHEN and CDR2 is SYDVKM in the germline V gene. This CDR3 is built from 18 residues. The J segment lost 4 bases and the V segment lost 6 bases, leaving 17 bases of the junction unmatched.